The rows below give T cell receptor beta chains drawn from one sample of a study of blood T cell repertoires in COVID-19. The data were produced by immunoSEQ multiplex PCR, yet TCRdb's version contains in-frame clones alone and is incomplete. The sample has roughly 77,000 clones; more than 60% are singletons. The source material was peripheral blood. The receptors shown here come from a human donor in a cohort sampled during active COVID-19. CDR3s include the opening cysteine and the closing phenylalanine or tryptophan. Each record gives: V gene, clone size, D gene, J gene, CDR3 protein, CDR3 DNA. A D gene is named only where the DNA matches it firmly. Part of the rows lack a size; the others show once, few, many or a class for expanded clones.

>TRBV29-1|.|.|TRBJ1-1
CSVGGTRFKNTEAFF
TGCAGCGTTGGGGGGACACGATTTAAGAACACTGAAGCTTTCTTT
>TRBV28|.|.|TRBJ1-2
CASSPGYGYTF
TGTGCCAGCAGCCCGGGCTATGGCTACACCTTC
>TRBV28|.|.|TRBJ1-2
CASSRGPYGNGYTF
TGTGCCAGCAGCAGGGGTCCCTATGGAAATGGCTACACCTTC
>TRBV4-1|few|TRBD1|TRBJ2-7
CASSRTGTGDYEQYF
TGCGCCAGCAGTCGCACCGGGACAGGAGACTACGAGCAGTACTTC
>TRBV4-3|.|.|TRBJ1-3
CASSQDPRTAGNTIYF
TGCGCCAGCAGCCAAGACCCAAGGACAGCTGGAAACACCATATATTTT
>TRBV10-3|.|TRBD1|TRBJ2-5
CAIRSGQGQETQYF
TGTGCCATCAGATCCGGACAGGGACAAGAGACCCAGTACTTC
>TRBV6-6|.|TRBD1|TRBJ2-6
CASRQGSGANVLTF
TGTGCCAGCAGACAGGGGTCTGGGGCCAACGTCCTGACTTTC
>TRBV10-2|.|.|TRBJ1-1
CASQSRVMNTEAFF
TGCGCCAGCCAAAGCAGGGTAATGAACACTGAAGCTTTCTTT
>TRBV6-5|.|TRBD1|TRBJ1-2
CASSYLDRGSNYGYTF
TGTGCCAGCAGTTACCTCGACAGGGGCTCTAACTATGGCTACACCTTC
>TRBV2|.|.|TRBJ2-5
CASSRTANQETQYF
TGTGCCAGCAGTAGGACAGCCAACCAAGAGACCCAGTACTTC
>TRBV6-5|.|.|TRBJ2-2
CASRQVPNTGELFF
TGTGCCAGCCGCCAGGTCCCGAACACCGGGGAGCTGTTTTTT
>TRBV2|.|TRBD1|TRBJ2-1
CASSEQTGHYNEQFF
TGTGCCAGCAGTGAACAGACAGGGCACTACAATGAGCAGTTCTTC
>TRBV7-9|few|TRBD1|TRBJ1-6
CASSLESGGAGNSPLHF
TGTGCCAGCAGCTTAGAGTCAGGGGGCGCGGGCAATTCACCCCTCCACTTT
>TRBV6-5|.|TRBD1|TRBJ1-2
CASSTGGDYGYTF
TGTGCCAGCAGCACAGGGGGCGACTATGGCTACACCTTC
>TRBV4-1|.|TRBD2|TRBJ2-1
CASSQVGRGGYNEQFF
TGCGCCAGCAGCCAAGTAGGGCGGGGGGGGTACAATGAGCAGTTCTTC
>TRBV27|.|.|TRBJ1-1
CASSSPGGTEAFF
TGTGCCAGCAGCTCACCCGGGGGGACTGAAGCTTTCTTT
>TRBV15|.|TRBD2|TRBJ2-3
CATSRDPSGGAGDTQYF
TGTGCCACCAGCAGAGACCCCAGCGGGGGGGCAGGAGATACGCAGTATTTT
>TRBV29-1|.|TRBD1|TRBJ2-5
CSVVRDREWGETQYF
TGCAGCGTTGTAAGGGACAGGGAGTGGGGGGAGACCCAGTACTTC